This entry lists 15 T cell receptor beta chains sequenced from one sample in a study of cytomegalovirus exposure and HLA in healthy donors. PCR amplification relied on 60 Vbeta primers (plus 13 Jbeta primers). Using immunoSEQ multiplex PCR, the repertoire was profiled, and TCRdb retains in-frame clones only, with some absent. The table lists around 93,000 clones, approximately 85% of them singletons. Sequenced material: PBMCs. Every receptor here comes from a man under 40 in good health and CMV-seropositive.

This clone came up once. In DNA, the CDR3 is TGTGCCAGTCGGACTAGCGGAGAGGGAGAGACCCAGTACTTC. This encodes CASRTSGEGETQYF. The J gene is TRBJ2-5, the V gene TRBV19, with 10 nucleotides matching TRBD2. After removal of 8 bases from V and 4 bases from J, the junction contained 7 bases not matched to a gene. The CDR3 covers 14 residues. Germline V gene lookup returns CDR1 LNHDA and CDR2 SQIVND (reference sequence).

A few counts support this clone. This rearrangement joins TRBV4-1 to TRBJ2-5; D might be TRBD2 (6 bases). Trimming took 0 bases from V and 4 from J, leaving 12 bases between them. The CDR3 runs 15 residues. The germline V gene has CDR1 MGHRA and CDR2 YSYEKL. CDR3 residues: CASSQEDRGIETQYF. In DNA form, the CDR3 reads TGCGCCAGCAGCCAAGAAGACCGGGGGATAGAGACCCAGTACTTC.

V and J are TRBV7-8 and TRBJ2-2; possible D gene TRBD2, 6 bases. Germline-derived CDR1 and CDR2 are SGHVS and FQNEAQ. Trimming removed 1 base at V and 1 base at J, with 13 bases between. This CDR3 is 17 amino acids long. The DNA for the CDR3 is TGTGCCAGCAGCTTAGTCTGGAGCGGGTTGAACACCGGGGAGCTGTTTTTT. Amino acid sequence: CASSLVWSGLNTGELFF.

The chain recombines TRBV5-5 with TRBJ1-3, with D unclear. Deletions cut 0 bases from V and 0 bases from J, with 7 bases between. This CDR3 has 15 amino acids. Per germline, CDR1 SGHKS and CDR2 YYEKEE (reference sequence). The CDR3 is CASSLGDFSGNTIYF. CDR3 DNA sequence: TGTGCCAGCAGCTTGGGCGACTTCTCTGGAAACACCATATATTTT.

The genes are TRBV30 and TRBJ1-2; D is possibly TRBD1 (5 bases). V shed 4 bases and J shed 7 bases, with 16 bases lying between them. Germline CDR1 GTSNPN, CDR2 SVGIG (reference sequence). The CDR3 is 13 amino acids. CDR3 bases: TGTGCCTGGAATGCAGGGTCCTATGGTGGCTACACCTTC. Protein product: CAWNAGSYGGYTF.

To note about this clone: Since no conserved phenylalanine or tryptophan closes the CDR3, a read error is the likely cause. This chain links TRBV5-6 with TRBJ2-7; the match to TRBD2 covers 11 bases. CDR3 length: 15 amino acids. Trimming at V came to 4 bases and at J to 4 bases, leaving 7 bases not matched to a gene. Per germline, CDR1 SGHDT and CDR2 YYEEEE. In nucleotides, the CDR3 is TGTGCCAGCAGCATACGGACTAGCGGGCGGTACGAGCAGTACCTC. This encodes CASSIRTSGRYEQYL.

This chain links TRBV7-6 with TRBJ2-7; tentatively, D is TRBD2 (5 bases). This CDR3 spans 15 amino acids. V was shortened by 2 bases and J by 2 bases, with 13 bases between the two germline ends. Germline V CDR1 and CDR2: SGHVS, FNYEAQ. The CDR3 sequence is CASSLLGGYAYEQYF. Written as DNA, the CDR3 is TGTGCCAGCAGCTTATTAGGCGGGTATGCCTACGAGCAGTACTTC.

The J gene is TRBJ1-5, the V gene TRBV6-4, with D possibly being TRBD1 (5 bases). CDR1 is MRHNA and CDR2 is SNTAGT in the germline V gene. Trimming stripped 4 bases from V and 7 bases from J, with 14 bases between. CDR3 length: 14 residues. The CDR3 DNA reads TGTGCCAGCAGTGCCGAGGCGGGGCGCCAGCCCCAGCATTTT. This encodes CASSAEAGRQPQHF.

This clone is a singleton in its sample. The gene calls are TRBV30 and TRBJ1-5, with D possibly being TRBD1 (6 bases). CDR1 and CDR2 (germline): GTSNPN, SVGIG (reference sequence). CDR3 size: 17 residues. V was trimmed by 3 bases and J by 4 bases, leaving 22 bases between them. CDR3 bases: TGTGCCTGGAGCCCCTTTGGCGGGGGGGGCTTTAATCAGCCCCAGCATTTT. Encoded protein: CAWSPFGGGGFNQPQHF.

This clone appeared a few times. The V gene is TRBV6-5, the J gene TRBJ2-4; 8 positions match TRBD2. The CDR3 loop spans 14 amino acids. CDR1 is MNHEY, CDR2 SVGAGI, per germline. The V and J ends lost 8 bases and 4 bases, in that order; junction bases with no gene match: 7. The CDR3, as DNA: TGTGCCAGCCGCGGGGGGCCCTTAAAAAACATTCAGTACTTC. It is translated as CASRGGPLKNIQYF.

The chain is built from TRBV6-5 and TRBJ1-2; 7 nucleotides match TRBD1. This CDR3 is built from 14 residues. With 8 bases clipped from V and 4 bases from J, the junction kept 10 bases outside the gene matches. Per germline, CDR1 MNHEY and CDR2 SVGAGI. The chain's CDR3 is CASLQIGTVYGYTF. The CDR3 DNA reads TGTGCCAGCCTACAGATCGGGACAGTCTATGGCTACACCTTC.

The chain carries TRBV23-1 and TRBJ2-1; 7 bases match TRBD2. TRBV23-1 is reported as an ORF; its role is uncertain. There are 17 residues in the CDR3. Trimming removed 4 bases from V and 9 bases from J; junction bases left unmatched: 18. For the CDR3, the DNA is TGCGCCAGCAGTCCCTTCTCCGGTTTGGCGGGAGTAGCTGAGCAGTTCTTC. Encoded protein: CASSPFSGLAGVAEQFF.

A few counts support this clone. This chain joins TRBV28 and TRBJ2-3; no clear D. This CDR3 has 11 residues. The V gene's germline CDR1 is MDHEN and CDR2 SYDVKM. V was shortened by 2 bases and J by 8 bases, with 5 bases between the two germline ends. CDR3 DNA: TGTGCCAGCAGTTTAGGCCTTACGCAGTATTTT. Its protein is CASSLGLTQYF.

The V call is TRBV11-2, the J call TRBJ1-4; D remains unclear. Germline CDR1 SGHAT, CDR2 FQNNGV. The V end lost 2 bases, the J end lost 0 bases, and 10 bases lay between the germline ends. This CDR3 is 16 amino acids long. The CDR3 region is CASSLRKSATNEKLFF. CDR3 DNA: TGTGCCAGCAGCTTACGAAAGTCGGCAACTAATGAAAAACTGTTTTTT.

CDR3 region: CASSQDSIPGSNTIYF. CDR3 DNA: TGCGCCAGCAGCCAAGATTCAATCCCCGGGAGCAACACCATATATTTT. The chain couples TRBV4-3 to TRBJ1-3; the D is unclear. The CDR3 runs 16 residues. V was cut by 0 bases and J by 7 bases, with 16 bases left in between. Germline V CDR1 and CDR2: LGHNA, YSLEER.